The 26 T cell receptor beta chains below all came from one sample that was sequenced in a study of CD8+ T cells in alopecia areata. Treatment of the sample: oral pan-JAK inhibitor, 5-10 mg twice daily. Isolated RNA was reverse transcribed into cDNA used as the sequencing template. TCRdb keeps only in-frame clones here, not all; method: immunoSEQ multiplex PCR. The top ten hold roughly 25% of the sample, which has fewer than 150,000 clones, 65% to 90% seen once. This material consisted of CD8+ T cells sorted from blood, taken at week 4, from a patient treated with tofacitinib. These receptors all stem from a human donor with alopecia areata.

This chain joins TRBV5-1 and TRBJ1-1; TRBD1 matches at 10 bases. Trimming removed 4 bases from V and 7 bases from J; junction bases left unmatched: 4. This CDR3 is 13 amino acids long. Germline V CDR1 and CDR2: SGHRS, YFSETQ. CDR3 sequence (DNA): TGCGCCAGCAGCATGACAGGGGGCCTTGAAGCTTTCTTT. Amino acids: CASSMTGGLEAFF.

A few counts support this clone. The chain carries TRBV7-8 and TRBJ2-1; no firm D call. CDR1 and CDR2 from the germline V gene are SGHVS and FQNEAQ. The CDR3 has 17 amino acids. Between the trimmed V and J ends, which lost 1 base and 1 base, there was a span of 14 bases. The CDR3 nucleotides are TGTGCCAGCAGCTTAGAATTGATGACGCCGTCCTACAATGAGCAGTTCTTC. Protein product: CASSLELMTPSYNEQFF.

Concerning this clone: Other nucleotide sequences in the sample specify the same CDR3. CDR3 sequence: CASSEGYEQYF. CDR3 coding DNA: TGTGCCAGCAGCGAGGGGTACGAGCAGTACTTC. V and J are TRBV5-4 and TRBJ2-7; possibly TRBD1 or TRBD2 for D (5 bases each). The CDR3 sequence is 11 residues long. The V gene's germline CDR1 is SGHNT and CDR2 YYREEE (reference sequence). V was trimmed by 4 bases and J by 4 bases, leaving 6 bases between them. The full variable domain, its missing parts supplied by reference TRBV5-4 and TRBJ2-7, is ETGVTQSPTHLIKTRGQQVTLRCSSQSGHNTVSWYQQALGQGPQFIFQYYREEENGRGNFPPRFSGLQFPNYSSELNVNALELDDSALYLCASSEGYEQYFGPGTRLTVT.

V gene TRBV7-6 combines with J gene TRBJ2-3; D is perhaps TRBD1 or TRBD2 (5 bases each). The CDR3 runs to 18 residues. The germline V gene has CDR1 SGHVS and CDR2 FNYEAQ. With 1 base removed from V and 1 base from J, the gap between germline ends came to 18 bases. This CDR3 reads CASSLGRQFLGRTDTQYF. The CDR3 DNA is TGTGCCAGCAGCTTAGGGAGACAGTTTTTGGGACGCACAGATACGCAGTATTTT.

This clone has just one count. J is TRBJ1-2 and V is TRBV2, with 9 bases aligning to TRBD1. Trimming at V came to 2 bases and at J to 2 bases, leaving 9 bases not matched to a gene. The CDR3 sequence is 17 residues long. Germline V lookup: CDR1 SNHLY, CDR2 FYNNEI. CDR3 sequence reads: CASSEFIRTGANYGYTF. The CDR3 DNA reads TGTGCCAGCAGTGAATTTATTAGGACAGGGGCGAACTATGGCTACACCTTC.

The chain uses TRBV30 and TRBJ2-3; D remains unclear. Germline V gives CDR1 GTSNPN, CDR2 SVGIG (reference sequence). The V end was cut by 0 bases, the J end by 0 bases, with 10 bases between. The CDR3 is 15 residues long. The CDR3 DNA sequence: TGTGCCTGGAGTGTGGGCAGATCTAGCACAGATACGCAGTATTTT. Translation: CAWSVGRSSTDTQYF.

The chain combines TRBV30 with TRBJ2-5, with TRBD1 matching 7 bases. The end of the DNA fits TRBJ2-7 better, so the J call may be wrong. The CDR3 runs to 14 residues. Germline assignment: CDR1 GTSNPN and CDR2 SVGIG (reference sequence). Here the CDR3 reads CAWSGGVGAYEQYF. DNA of the CDR3: TGTGCCTGGTCAGGGGGAGTTGGGGCCTACGAGCAGTACTTC.

V gene TRBV2 combines with J gene TRBJ2-7; 7 bases are a match to TRBD2. Germline V gene sequence: CDR1 SNHLY, CDR2 FYNNEI. This CDR3 region has 14 residues. V shed 4 bases and J 2 bases; nucleotides not matched to a gene: 5. The CDR3 protein is CASSASSGAYEQYF. In DNA, the CDR3 is TGTGCCAGCAGTGCGTCTAGCGGAGCCTACGAGCAGTACTTC.

V gene TRBV6-5 combines with J gene TRBJ1-4, with 7 bases fitting TRBD1. This CDR3 is 12 amino acids long. Germline V gene lookup returns CDR1 MNHEY and CDR2 SVGAGI. V gave up 6 bases and J gave up 8 bases; unmatched junction bases: 3. The CDR3: CASSGGQEKLFF. As DNA, the CDR3 is TGTGCCAGCAGCGGGGGACAGGAAAAACTGTTTTTT.

This clone was detected a few times. The genes are TRBV23-1 and TRBJ2-4, with TRBD1 identical over 7 bases. TRBV23-1 is placed among ORFs of uncertain function. Trimming removed 7 bases from V and 7 bases from J; junction bases left unmatched: 10. The CDR3 has 14 amino acids. The CDR3 loop reads CASNPRTGENIQYF. DNA for the CDR3: TGCGCCAGCAATCCACGGACAGGCGAGAACATTCAGTACTTC.

A few counts support this clone. The chain has TRBV19 and TRBJ1-4; D remains ambiguous. Trimming took off 5 bases at V and 7 bases at J, with 17 bases between the two ends. The CDR3 runs 15 residues. The germline V gene encodes CDR1 LNHDA and CDR2 SQIVND (reference sequence). CDR3 in amino acids: CASSSYQEPGEKLFF. In nucleotides, the CDR3 is TGTGCCAGTAGTTCATACCAGGAACCCGGTGAAAAACTGTTTTTT. The whole variable domain, filled in from reference TRBV19 and TRBJ1-4, reads DGGITQSPKYLFRKEGQNVTLSCEQNLNHDAMYWYRQDPGQGLRLIYYSQIVNDFQKGDIAEGYSVSREKKESFPLTVTSAQKNPTAFYLCASSSYQEPGEKLFFGSGTQLSVL.

This chain connects TRBV18 to TRBJ2-1; 7 nucleotides match TRBD2. V was pared by 3 bases and J by 6 bases, with 11 bases of the junction left unmatched. This CDR3 has 16 amino acids. Looked up from germline, CDR1 is KGHSH and CDR2 is LQKENI. The CDR3 DNA sequence: TGTGCCAGCTCACCGTTATTTGGGGAGGGGCCCAATGAGCAGTTCTTC. The encoded protein is CASSPLFGEGPNEQFF.

This chain links TRBV11-3 with TRBJ2-3, with D hard to call. CDR1 is SGHNT, CDR2 YENEEA, per germline. The CDR3 length is 15 residues. Trimming pared 3 bases from V and 3 bases from J, leaving 13 bases between. The CDR3: CASSFPTSSTDTQYF. The CDR3, as DNA: TGTGCCAGCAGCTTTCCTACTTCTAGTACAGATACGCAGTATTTT.

V gene TRBV5-1 combines with J gene TRBJ2-7; no clear D gene. Between the trimmed V and J ends, which lost 2 bases and 2 bases, there was a span of 14 bases. The CDR3 is made up of 15 amino acids. Germline loops: CDR1 SGHRS, CDR2 YFSETQ. The CDR3 DNA reads TGCGCCAGCAGCTTCGGGTCGGGCGCTGCCTACGAGCAGTACTTC. Translating it yields CASSFGSGAAYEQYF.

The V call is TRBV29-1, the J call TRBJ2-3, with a weak D call TRBD1 (5 bases). Deletions cut 5 bases from V and 10 bases from J, with 19 bases between. The CDR3 runs 13 residues. The germline V gene encodes CDR1 SQVTM and CDR2 ANQGSEA. Here the CDR3 DNA reads TGCAGCGTTAGGGGAAACTATTTCTATTCGCAGTATTTT. This translates into CSVRGNYFYSQYF.

The chain is built from TRBV7-6 and TRBJ2-3, with a tentative D call TRBD2 (7 bases). This CDR3 contains 17 residues. V was trimmed by 5 bases and J by 1 base, leaving 19 bases between them. Germline assignment: CDR1 SGHVS and CDR2 FNYEAQ. CDR3 region: CASSPPRGGGRTDTQYF. For the CDR3, the DNA is TGTGCCAGCAGCCCTCCTAGAGGGGGGGGACGCACAGATACGCAGTATTTT.

Concerning this clone itself: Other DNA variants within this sample encode the same CDR3. J is TRBJ2-3 and V is TRBV27; no clear D. V gave up 1 base and J gave up 2 bases, with 4 bases separating them. In germline, CDR1 is MNHEY, CDR2 SMNVEV (reference sequence). The CDR3 is made up of 13 amino acids. CDR3 in DNA: TGTGCCAGCAGTTTATTTTCCACAGATACGCAGTATTTT. It translates to CASSLFSTDTQYF.

The sample holds one count of this clone. This chain joins TRBV5-6 and TRBJ1-1; 8 positions match TRBD1. V gave up 4 bases and J gave up 5 bases; unmatched junction bases: 10. This CDR3 contains 15 residues. Germline CDR1 and CDR2: SGHDT and YYEEEE. The CDR3, as DNA: TGTGCCAGCAGCCCGGGACAGGCCGCTGGGACTGAAGCTTTCTTT. This encodes CASSPGQAAGTEAFF.

As concerns this clone: Other DNA sequences in this sample translate to the same CDR3. V gene TRBV4-1 combines with J gene TRBJ2-7; no clear D. Germline CDR1 reads MGHRA; CDR2 reads YSYEKL. This CDR3 is 13 amino acids long. V lost 0 bases and J lost 3, with 6 bases in between. CDR3 DNA sequence: TGCGCCAGCAGCCAAGACCCGGTCTACGAGCAGTACTTC. It codes for CASSQDPVYEQYF.

This chain uses TRBV5-1 with TRBJ2-7, with no clear D. Germline CDR1 and CDR2: SGHRS and YFSETQ. Trimming left V 0 bases short and J 10 bases short, with 23 bases between. This CDR3 has 16 amino acids. The CDR3 sequence is CASSLETYLTNSIQYF. CDR3 DNA sequence: TGCGCCAGCAGCTTGGAGACTTATCTAACGAATTCAATTCAGTACTTC.

This chain joins TRBV2 and TRBJ1-2; 8 bases agree with TRBD1. J was trimmed by 4 bases and V by 4 bases; bases with no gene match: 5. The CDR3 sequence is 14 residues long. Germline V lookup: CDR1 SNHLY, CDR2 FYNNEI. The DNA for the CDR3 is TGTGCCAGCAGTGCGACCACAGGGGGCTATGGCTACACCTTC. Protein sequence: CASSATTGGYGYTF.

This clone showed up just once. The genes are TRBV7-9 and TRBJ2-5, with D perhaps matching TRBD2 (5 bases). This CDR3 contains 15 residues. CDR1 and CDR2 (germline): SEHNR, FQNEAQ (reference sequence). V lost 4 bases and J 8 bases, leaving 20 bases between the germline ends. The CDR3 nucleotides are TGTGCCAGCAGCTCCGACTCGACTACCTCAGGAACCCAGTACTTC. Translating gives CASSSDSTTSGTQYF.

The chain links TRBV4-2 to TRBJ2-5; TRBD2 matches at 11 bases. Germline assignment: CDR1 LGHNA and CDR2 YNFKEQ. There are 19 residues in the CDR3. Losses at the gene ends were 2 bases for V and 4 bases for J; bases not matched to a gene: 15. The CDR3 region has the DNA TGTGCCAGCAGCCAACAAAGACTAGCGGGGTCGACGGATCGAGAGACCCAGTACTTC. Its translation is CASSQQRLAGSTDRETQYF.

The chain joins TRBV6-5 to TRBJ2-5; D not resolved. Germline CDR1 reads MNHEY; CDR2 reads SVGAGI. The V and J ends lost 2 bases and 1 base respectively, with 11 bases between them. The CDR3 sequence is 15 residues long. CDR3 sequence (DNA): TGTGCCAGCAGTTACGGGTTTGGACCCCAAGAGACCCAGTACTTC. It codes for CASSYGFGPQETQYF.

The rearrangement uses TRBV7-9 and TRBJ1-4, with D possibly matching TRBD1 (5 bases). Germline loops: CDR1 SEHNR, CDR2 FQNEAQ (reference sequence). Trimming removed 4 bases at V and 3 bases at J, with 15 bases between. The CDR3 has 16 residues. CDR3 sequence reads: CASSSSGAQANEKLFF. In DNA form, the CDR3 reads TGTGCCAGCAGCTCGAGCGGGGCCCAGGCTAATGAAAAACTGTTTTTT.

V and J are TRBV11-1 and TRBJ2-7, with 7 bases fitting TRBD2. Germline V gene sequence: CDR1 SGHAT, CDR2 FQDESV (reference sequence). The CDR3 runs to 13 residues. V was clipped by 4 bases and J by 2 bases; unmatched bases: 2. The CDR3 reads CASSSGLAYEQYF. The CDR3 nucleotides are TGTGCCAGCAGCTCCGGACTAGCCTACGAGCAGTACTTC.